This T cell receptor beta chain emerged from a study of cytomegalovirus exposure and HLA in healthy donors. Study observations and caveats: Rarity marked most TCR sequences, yet some public TCRs occurred in many donors.

The method was immunoSEQ multiplex PCR; TCRdb's version includes in-frame clones alone and lacks a portion of them. Of approximately 82,000 clones listed, 85% to 95% were seen once; the top ten hold 0.69%. Germline V gives CDR1 SNHLY, CDR2 FYNNEI. Deletions cut 5 bases from V and 4 bases from J, with 18 bases between. CDR3 length equals 16 residues. While the first cohort had about 610 subjects, the donors belonged to the separate validation cohort of over a hundred subjects. In regard to this clone: Its antigen is currently unknown.

Material: PBMCs. The chain joins TRBV2 to TRBJ1-3, with D tentatively TRBD1 (6 bases). This receptor was taken from a young woman in good health and CMV-seronegative. This CDR3 reads CASSLVEAGTGNTIYF. As DNA, the CDR3 is TGTGCCAGCAGTCTGGTCGAGGCAGGGACAGGAAACACCATATATTTT.